These T cell receptor beta chains were read from a single sample in a study of T-cell reconstitution after alpha-beta-depleted transplantation in children. TCRdb reprocessed the PCR reads via MiXCR and lists one record per CDR3 protein. This sample carries 500,000 to 650,000 distinct CDR3 sequences, around 10% of them seen once, and the ten largest clones take about 14%. Sequenced material: PBMCs, mostly from graft donor cells, taken 180 days after TCRalphabeta/CD19-depleted stem cell transplant. These TCRs come from a female patient aged 2 to 10 who had a stem cell transplant for aplastic anemia, so the T cells may come from the graft donor. Both conserved end residues are part of each CDR3.

CDR3	V
CASRDWTEAFF	TRBV2
CSADRDAGYEQYF	TRBV20-1
CASSPLHEQFF	TRBV13
CASSPTRVTLYEQYF	TRBV6-1
CASSPAGTGVYGYTF	TRBV6-2/TRBV6-3
CAITSRGTDTQYF	TRBV10-3
CASSVAPLNTEAFF	TRBV9
CASSLKANYGYTF	TRBV7-2
CASSVGLAGHYNEQFF	TRBV9
CASSLSAPNTEAFF	TRBV11-2
CASSPPGQGGNEQFF	TRBV27
CASSSDFTGKANEQFF	TRBV9
CARSIGTSGRAEGEQFF	TRBV12-3/TRBV12-4
CASSLVKTSGRVYTDTQYF	TRBV11-2
CASSYSPSAGGPDTQYF	TRBV6-5
CAIRRTEMNTEAFF	TRBV10-3
CASSLVGPKTGEQYF	TRBV5-1
CASTFGGSNQPQHF	TRBV12-3/TRBV12-4
CATSDPRDRGRDKTQYF	TRBV24-1
CASSLRQGDRFFSDTQYF	TRBV12-3/TRBV12-4
CASSYSKRRVNTEAFF	TRBV6-2/TRBV6-3
CASSQALAGGSGELFF	TRBV4-3
CASSLRSQGNNEQFF	TRBV5-1